Detailed here is one T cell receptor beta chain. Its antigen is unknown. V shed 5 bases, J shed 4 bases, and the junction held 6 bases outside the gene matches. This CDR3 has 15 amino acids. Germline lookup yields CDR1 SEHNR and CDR2 FQNEAQ (reference sequence). The draw of peripheral blood yielded approximately 10 milliliters from each donor. This specimen comes from a study of blood T cells in healthy people across ages. Next came a second PCR, run for about 7 to 12 cycles, which used a sample-barcoded 5' primer along with a J-beta primer mix. Each cDNA was tagged by a template-switch adaptor containing 12 random nucleotides. MiXCR was run by TCRdb on the 5' RACE reads, yielding one entry per CDR3 protein. Of about 730,000 distinct CDR3 sequences in the sample, 40% to 45% were seen once. Study-level findings and limits: Strong correlation existed between TCR beta diversity and naive T cell percentage. Lack of knowledge of donor CMV status possibly confounded expanded clonotype changes.

The source of this sequence is a woman in her fifties or sixties in good health. V usage is TRBV7-9 and J usage is TRBJ2-5; 11 bases fit TRBD1. Sequenced input: blood. DNA for the CDR3: TGTGCCAGCAGCATTTCCGGGACAGGGGGAGAGACCCAGTACTTC. This gives the protein CASSISGTGGETQYF.